Below, 30 T cell receptor beta chains from the same sample are listed, as sequenced in a study of T cell repertoires in cytomegalovirus infection. These receptors are not linked to any known antigen. TCRdb called the reads again in MiXCR, with one record for every CDR3 protein. This sample has 250,000 to 300,000 distinct CDR3 sequences; under 25% occur once, and the top ten carry about 21%. The source was cultured PBMCs, collected from culture after CMV antigen stimulation. The receptors stem from a human donor in good health (CMV status not recorded). Some clones in this sample may be carry-over from other donors' samples.

There are many counts of this clonotype. The rearrangement joins TRBV12-3 or TRBV12-4 to TRBJ1-1; tentative D call: TRBD1 (5 bases). The ends were cut back, 10 bases at V and 11 bases at J, with 20 bases in the middle. The CDR3 sequence is 12 residues long. The CDR3 loop reads CAISGTRVRAFF. CDR3 coding DNA: TGTGCCATTTCCGGGACCCGGGTCAGGGCTTTCTTT.

This clonotype has a handful of counts. This chain links TRBV13 with TRBJ1-5; a weak D match, TRBD1 (6 bases). Looked up from germline, CDR1 is PRHDT and CDR2 is FYEKMQ (reference sequence). This CDR3 region has 15 residues. Trimming took off 4 bases at V and 4 bases at J, with 14 bases between the two ends. The CDR3 spells CASSSSGARNQPQHF. DNA for the CDR3: TGTGCCAGCAGCTCTTCGGGGGCGCGGAATCAGCCCCAGCATTTT. Looking up the rest from reference TRBV13 and TRBJ1-5 gives the full variable domain: AAGVIQSPRHLIKEKRETATLKCYPIPRHDTVYWYQQGPGQDPQFLISFYEKMQSDKGSIPDRFSAQQFSDYHSELNMSSLELGDSALYFCASSSSGARNQPQHFGDGTRLSIL.

The CDR3 region is CASSGVDQPQHF. As DNA, the CDR3 is TGTGCCAGCAGTGGCGTTGATCAGCCCCAGCATTTT. V is TRBV6-2 or TRBV6-3 and J is TRBJ1-5; D gene unclear. The length of the CDR3 is 12 residues. Germline CDR1 and CDR2: MNHEY and SVGEGT. V lost 5 bases to trimming and J lost 5 bases, with 7 bases between them.

This clonotype has ten or more counts. The chain links TRBV7-2 to TRBJ2-2; the D gene is possibly TRBD2 (6 bases). V lost 5 bases and J 3 bases, leaving 10 bases between the germline ends. This CDR3 spans 14 amino acids. Looked up from germline, CDR1 is SGHTA and CDR2 is FQGNSA. CDR3 loop: CASSGREYTGELFF. The CDR3 DNA reads TGTGCCAGCAGCGGACGGGAGTACACCGGGGAGCTGTTTTTT. Full variable domain (outside the CDR3, taken from reference TRBV7-2 and TRBJ2-2): GAGVSQSPSNKVTEKGKDVELRCDPISGHTALYWYRQSLGQGLEFLIYFQGNSAPDKSGLPSDRFSAERTGGSVSTLTIQRTQQEDSAVYLCASSGREYTGELFFGEGSRLTVL.

This clonotype appeared a few times. The chain carries TRBV28 and TRBJ1-1; D possibly corresponds to TRBD1 (5 bases). The germline CDR1 and CDR2 sequences are MDHEN and SYDVKM. There are 16 residues in the CDR3. V was clipped by 3 bases and J by 6 bases, with 20 bases between them. Here the CDR3 DNA reads TGTGCCAGCAGTTTGAATCCCTGGGGGTTAGGGGCTGAAGCTTTCTTT. This translates into CASSLNPWGLGAEAFF.

The V and J genes are TRBV6-2 or TRBV6-3 and TRBJ2-1, with D unclear. V was trimmed by 6 bases and J by 5 bases, leaving 8 bases between them. Germline V lookup: CDR1 MNHEY, CDR2 SVGEGT. The CDR3 contains 12 residues. The CDR3 bases are TGTGCCAGCAGCGCGGTCGACAATGAGCAGTTCTTC. Its protein product is CASSAVDNEQFF.

In its sample, this clonotype was seen many times. The V and J genes are TRBV7-2 and TRBJ1-5, with a tentative D call TRBD1 (5 bases). Looked up from germline, CDR1 is SGHTA and CDR2 is FQGNSA. The CDR3 is 16 amino acids. Trimming removed 5 bases from V and 3 bases from J, with 17 bases in between. This CDR3 reads CASSPNQGGNNQPQHF. DNA for the CDR3: TGTGCCAGCAGCCCAAACCAGGGAGGGAACAATCAGCCCCAGCATTTT.

The chain uses TRBV2 and TRBJ2-2; 9 bases align to TRBD1. CDR3 size: 14 residues. The V and J ends lost 6 bases and 5 bases, in that order; junction bases with no gene match: 4. Germline V CDR1 and CDR2: SNHLY, FYNNEI. The DNA for the CDR3 is TGTGCCAGCAGGCGGGACAGGGATACCGGGGAGCTGTTTTTT. Encoded protein: CASRRDRDTGELFF.

The table lists this clonotype with many counts. The V call is TRBV7-2, the J call TRBJ2-6; 9 bases fit TRBD1. The CDR3 spans 18 residues. CDR1 is SGHTA and CDR2 is FQGNSA in the germline V gene. The V segment lost 6 bases and the J segment 0 bases; nucleotides outside the gene matches: 9. In nucleotides, the CDR3 is TGTGCCAGCAGACAACCGGGACAGGGACTCTCTGGGGCCAACGTCCTGACTTTC. It codes for CASRQPGQGLSGANVLTF. Drawing the rest from reference TRBV7-2 and TRBJ2-6, the complete variable domain is GAGVSQSPSNKVTEKGKDVELRCDPISGHTALYWYRQSLGQGLEFLIYFQGNSAPDKSGLPSDRFSAERTGGSVSTLTIQRTQQEDSAVYLCASRQPGQGLSGANVLTFGAGSRLTVL.

This clonotype appeared a single time. The CDR3 reads CASSLMEGYYGYTF. In DNA form, the CDR3 reads TGTGCCAGCAGCCTAATGGAGGGATACTATGGCTACACCTTC. The chain is built from TRBV5-6 and TRBJ1-2; D is unclear. V was pared by 4 bases and J by 3 bases, with 13 bases between. The germline V gene has CDR1 SGHDT and CDR2 YYEEEE. The CDR3 has 14 residues.

The CDR3 sequence: CASSESGDEGEQYV. CDR3 DNA: TGCGCCAGCAGTGAGTCAGGGGACGAGGGGGAGCAGTACGTC. This chain joins TRBV10-2 and TRBJ2-7; either TRBD1 or TRBD2 may supply D (5 bases each). V was pared by 0 bases and J by 7 bases, with 13 bases between. CDR1 is WSHSY, CDR2 SAAADI, per germline. The CDR3 is 14 amino acids.

J is TRBJ2-1 and V is TRBV24-1; D is perhaps TRBD1 or TRBD2 (6 bases each). The CDR3 loop spans 14 amino acids. V lost 6 bases and J 7 bases, leaving 15 bases between the germline ends. In germline, CDR1 is KGHDR, CDR2 SFDVKD. The CDR3 DNA reads TGTGCCACCAGTAATAATCAGGGGAGGAATGAGCAGTTCTTC. Its translation is CATSNNQGRNEQFF.

The chain recombines TRBV29-1 with TRBJ1-3; possible D gene TRBD1, 5 bases. The CDR3 runs 15 residues. Trimming pared 0 bases from V and 4 bases from J, leaving 13 bases between. Germline V CDR1 and CDR2: SQVTM, ANQGSEA. This CDR3 reads CSVEDPGQMGNTIYF. In DNA form, the CDR3 reads TGCAGCGTTGAAGACCCGGGGCAAATGGGAAACACCATATATTTT.

This clonotype was found a few times. The chain recombines TRBV11-3 with TRBJ2-5; 10 positions match TRBD2. Germline V gene sequence: CDR1 SGHNT, CDR2 YENEEA. CDR3 length: 15 amino acids. After removal of 7 bases from V and 2 bases from J, the junction contained 7 bases not matched to a gene. In nucleotides, the CDR3 is TGTGCCAGCACCTACGGGACTAGCGAGCAAGAGACCCAGTACTTC. This sequence encodes CASTYGTSEQETQYF.

This clonotype was counted between two and nine times. The chain joins TRBV7-6 to TRBJ2-1; D may match TRBD1 or TRBD2 (5 bases each). There are 14 residues in the CDR3. CDR1 and CDR2 (germline): SGHVS, FNYEAQ. Between the trimmed V and J ends, which lost 5 bases and 4 bases, there was a span of 12 bases. CDR3 DNA: TGTGCCAGCAGCCGGGGACGTCCATACAATGAGCAGTTCTTC. The encoded protein is CASSRGRPYNEQFF.

This clonotype was counted a few times. The J gene is TRBJ1-1, the V gene TRBV7-9; 9 bases align to TRBD1. Looked up from germline, CDR1 is SEHNR and CDR2 is FQNEAQ (reference sequence). V shed 5 bases and J 0 bases; nucleotides not matched to a gene: 4. This CDR3 comprises 15 residues. The chain's CDR3 is CASSGRDRVNTEAFF. CDR3 nucleotides: TGTGCCAGCAGCGGTCGGGACAGGGTGAACACTGAAGCTTTCTTT.

The J gene is TRBJ2-5, the V gene TRBV20-1; D uncertain. Trimming removed 0 bases at V and 2 bases at J, with 10 bases between. This CDR3 region has 14 residues. Germline V lookup: CDR1 DFQATT, CDR2 SNEGSKA (reference sequence). CDR3 coding DNA: TGCAGTGCTAGAGATCTGACCCAGCAAGAGACCCAGTACTTC. Protein: CSARDLTQQETQYF.

This clonotype has ten or more counts. V usage is TRBV7-2 and J usage is TRBJ2-1; TRBD2 matches 7 bases. Germline lookup yields CDR1 SGHTA and CDR2 FQGNSA. Trimming took 2 bases from V and 5 from J; bases not matched to a gene: 15. The CDR3 is 18 amino acids. This CDR3 reads CASSLTAGRTDRHNEQFF. CDR3 bases: TGTGCCAGCAGCTTAACAGCGGGGAGGACCGATAGACACAATGAGCAGTTCTTC.

The genes are TRBV10-3 and TRBJ2-7; D is unresolved. Per germline, CDR1 ENHRY and CDR2 SYGVKD. Trimming removed 2 bases at V and 3 bases at J, with 2 bases between. The CDR3 contains 11 residues. The chain's CDR3 is CAISENYEQYF. The CDR3 DNA follows: TGTGCCATCAGTGAGAACTACGAGCAGTACTTC.

This clonotype was counted many times. The rearrangement uses TRBV12-3 or TRBV12-4 and TRBJ2-7; 7 nucleotides line up with TRBD2. J gave up 7 bases and V 0 bases, and 12 bases lay outside the gene matches. CDR3 length: 16 amino acids. CDR3 in DNA: TGTGCCAGCAGTTTAGCGCTCGGTCAGCTCGGGAGGGAGCAGTACTTC. This codes for CASSLALGQLGREQYF.

This clonotype was seen at least ten times. The chain recombines TRBV11-2 with TRBJ1-5; D possibly corresponds to TRBD1 (6 bases). This CDR3 region has 15 residues. Germline values: CDR1 SGHAT, CDR2 FQNNGV. Trimming left V 5 bases short and J 0 bases short, with 11 bases between. The CDR3 here is CASSLTGSSNQPQHF. The CDR3 nucleotides are TGTGCCAGCAGCCTAACAGGGTCTAGCAATCAGCCCCAGCATTTT.

This clonotype was counted at least ten times. The chain carries TRBV11-2 and TRBJ2-1; D is unclear. Germline-derived CDR1 and CDR2 are SGHAT and FQNNGV. The CDR3 runs to 14 residues. V lost 2 bases and J 4 bases, leaving 9 bases between the germline ends. CDR3 region: CASSLFGSYNEQFF. The CDR3 nucleotides read TGTGCCAGCAGCTTATTTGGCAGTTACAATGAGCAGTTCTTC.

This clonotype was counted at least ten times. This chain links TRBV7-2 with TRBJ1-2; the match to TRBD1 covers 8 bases. Germline V gene lookup returns CDR1 SGHTA and CDR2 FQGNSA. The junction had 4 bases not matched to a gene; V was cut back by 4 bases and J by 6 bases. CDR3 length equals 13 residues. CDR3 amino acids: CASSYLQGDGYTF. As DNA, the CDR3 is TGTGCCAGCAGCTACCTACAGGGGGATGGCTACACCTTC.

This clonotype was seen ten or more times. This chain links TRBV11-2 with TRBJ2-1; a weak D match, TRBD2 (5 bases). In germline, CDR1 is SGHAT, CDR2 FQNNGV. Trimming removed 1 base from V and 5 bases from J, with 15 bases in between. This CDR3 region has 16 residues. Written as DNA, the CDR3 is TGTGCCAGCAGCTTAGGGAGGCTAGCAGCCAACAATGAGCAGTTCTTC. This codes for CASSLGRLAANNEQFF.

This clonotype was seen many times. V usage is TRBV7-3 and J usage is TRBJ1-1; D is undetermined. The CDR3 is 13 amino acids. The V gene's germline CDR1 is SGHTA and CDR2 FQGTGA. The germline V and J ends were trimmed by 2 bases and 5 bases, with 9 bases remaining between them. In nucleotides, the CDR3 is TGTGCCAGCAGCTTAGACGGGTTTACTGAAGCTTTCTTT. Amino acid sequence: CASSLDGFTEAFF.

This clonotype was counted between two and nine times. The chain carries TRBV10-3 and TRBJ1-2; 7 bases align to TRBD1. The CDR3 extends over 14 amino acids. Trimming took 10 bases from V and 6 from J; bases not matched to a gene: 14. Germline V gene sequence: CDR1 ENHRY, CDR2 SYGVKD. DNA of the CDR3: TGTGCCACTACCAATCAGGGGGACCCGAATGGCTACACCTTC. This sequence encodes CATTNQGDPNGYTF.

The V call is TRBV18, the J call TRBJ2-1; no definite D call. Germline V gene lookup returns CDR1 KGHSH and CDR2 LQKENI. The ends were cut back, 1 base at V and 1 base at J, with 14 bases in the middle. The CDR3 contains 17 residues. CDR3 region: CASSPQPPQWSYNEQFF. The CDR3 DNA follows: TGTGCCAGCTCACCACAGCCCCCGCAGTGGTCCTACAATGAGCAGTTCTTC.

The V call is TRBV20-1, the J call TRBJ1-1; the D is unclear. This CDR3 spans 12 amino acids. Trimming stripped 5 bases from V and 1 base from J, with 8 bases between. Germline values: CDR1 DFQATT, CDR2 SNEGSKA (reference sequence). The CDR3 region is CSAPDENTEAFF. Written as DNA, the CDR3 is TGCAGTGCTCCGGATGAGAACACTGAAGCTTTCTTT.

This clonotype was recorded many times. The chain combines TRBV7-2 with TRBJ2-3, with 7 nucleotides matching TRBD2. V shed 1 base and J 3 bases; nucleotides not matched to a gene: 7. There are 16 residues in the CDR3. Germline CDR1 is SGHTA and CDR2 is FQGNSA. CDR3 residues: CASSLEYGGGTDTQYF. CDR3 bases: TGTGCCAGCAGCTTAGAGTATGGCGGGGGAACAGATACGCAGTATTTT. The full variable domain, completed using reference TRBV7-2 and TRBJ2-3, is GAGVSQSPSNKVTEKGKDVELRCDPISGHTALYWYRQSLGQGLEFLIYFQGNSAPDKSGLPSDRFSAERTGGSVSTLTIQRTQQEDSAVYLCASSLEYGGGTDTQYFGPGTRLTVL.

The CDR3 spells CSVEVGYTGELFF. DNA of the CDR3: TGCAGCGTTGAAGTAGGGTACACCGGGGAGCTGTTTTTT. The chain uses TRBV29-1 and TRBJ2-2, with unresolved D. The length of the CDR3 is 13 residues. V lost 1 base, J lost 3 bases, and 6 bases lay in between. Germline CDR1 is SQVTM and CDR2 is ANQGSEA.